Following are 28 T cell receptor beta chains from one sample sequenced in a study of response to subunit inactivated influenza vaccine. TCRdb re-analysed the RT-PCR reads in MiXCR, keeping a single row per CDR3 protein. The sample includes more than 700,000 distinct CDR3 sequences, 21% of them seen just once. The specimen was PBMCs from blood, collected more than 4 days after vaccination. The receptors originated from a man between 45 and 60 years old who received an inactivated influenza vaccine.

This clonotype was detected once. The DNA of the CDR3 is TGTGCCAGCAGTTTAGCACTAGGGGCGACCCAGTACTTC. This gives the protein CASSLALGATQYF. The chain carries TRBV12-3 or TRBV12-4 and TRBJ2-5, with D perhaps being TRBD1 or TRBD2 (5 bases each). Trimming left V 0 bases short and J 7 bases short, with 9 bases between. This CDR3 spans 13 amino acids.

This clonotype was observed a handful of times. V usage is TRBV6-1 and J usage is TRBJ2-7; 8 bases line up with TRBD1. V trimming: 3 bases; J trimming: 1 base; junction bases outside the gene matches: 5. The CDR3 loop spans 15 amino acids. Germline V gene data show CDR1 as MNHNS and CDR2 as SASEGT. CDR3 protein: CASSDRQGNSYEQYF. The DNA of the CDR3 is TGTGCCAGCAGTGACCGACAGGGGAATTCCTACGAGCAGTACTTC.

This clonotype was detected only a few times. The rearrangement uses TRBV10-3 and TRBJ1-1; no clear D gene. The CDR3 is made up of 14 amino acids. The V and J ends lost 6 bases and 4 bases respectively, with 15 bases between them. CDR1 and CDR2 (germline): ENHRY, SYGVKD. CDR3 bases: TGTGCCATCAGCGCCGGGCTACCAGGCACTGAAGCTTTCTTT. Protein sequence: CAISAGLPGTEAFF.

This clonotype was observed a few times. The chain carries TRBV11-2 and TRBJ1-6; 10 nucleotides agree with TRBD1. The V and J ends lost 3 bases and 5 bases, in that order; junction bases with no gene match: 1. CDR1 is SGHAT, CDR2 FQNNGV, per germline. This CDR3 is built from 15 residues. CDR3 coding DNA: TGTGCCAGCAGCTTGGACAGGGGGGATAATTCACCCCTCCACTTT. Translating gives CASSLDRGDNSPLHF.

This chain joins TRBV12-3 or TRBV12-4 and TRBJ2-7; TRBD1 matches 9 bases. The V segment lost 2 bases and the J segment 5 bases; nucleotides outside the gene matches: 10. The CDR3 covers 16 residues. The CDR3, as DNA: TGTGCCAGCAGTTTAAGGGGACCGGGACAGGGCAACGAGCAGTACTTC. Translated: CASSLRGPGQGNEQYF.

The chain combines TRBV11-2 with TRBJ2-1; 7 bases map to TRBD2. The CDR3 is 15 amino acids. Trimming at V came to 8 bases and at J to 1 base, leaving 8 bases not matched to a gene. Germline-derived CDR1 and CDR2 are SGHAT and FQNNGV. The CDR3: CASGLERGSYNEQFF. The DNA for the CDR3 is TGTGCCAGCGGACTGGAGCGGGGTTCCTACAATGAGCAGTTCTTC.

Here the CDR3 reads CASSEGLAGPWSEQYF. The CDR3 DNA sequence: TGTGCCAGCAGCGAGGGACTAGCGGGACCTTGGAGCGAGCAGTACTTC. V is TRBV28 and J is TRBJ2-7, with 13 bases fitting TRBD2. The CDR3 has 16 residues. V lost 6 bases and J lost 6; bases outside the gene matches: 11. Germline lookup yields CDR1 MDHEN and CDR2 SYDVKM.

The chain combines TRBV29-1 with TRBJ1-6; 10 bases agree with TRBD1. This CDR3 spans 12 amino acids. V lost 7 bases and J lost 10; bases outside the gene matches: 4. Looked up from germline, CDR1 is SQVTM and CDR2 is ANQGSEA. CDR3 sequence: CSAGTGDSPLHF. The DNA of the CDR3 is TGCAGCGCCGGGACAGGGGACTCACCCCTCCACTTT.

There are a few counts of this clonotype. The rearrangement uses TRBV29-1 and TRBJ2-1; D unclear. The CDR3 is 14 amino acids. Trimming shortened V by 0 bases and J by 5 bases, and 11 bases separated the two germline ends. Germline CDR1 reads SQVTM; CDR2 reads ANQGSEA. In nucleotides, the CDR3 is TGCAGCGTTGAAGATTCCTTTACCCACAATGAGCAGTTCTTC. This translates into CSVEDSFTHNEQFF.

This rearrangement joins TRBV20-1 to TRBJ2-3; 8 bases match TRBD2. Germline V CDR1 and CDR2: DFQATT, SNEGSKA (reference sequence). The CDR3 extends over 15 amino acids. V lost 3 bases and J lost 5; bases outside the gene matches: 10. CDR3 nucleotides: TGCAGTGCTAGCCCCCCTCGGGGGGGCTTAGATACGCAGTATTTT. As protein: CSASPPRGGLDTQYF.

J is TRBJ2-3 and V is TRBV24-1, with 8 bases that match TRBD1. The CDR3 totals 17 residues. The germline gives CDR1 KGHDR, CDR2 SFDVKD. The V and J ends lost 2 bases and 3 bases, in that order; junction bases with no gene match: 9. The DNA for the CDR3 is TGTGCCACCAGTGATTCCTCAGGGGGCTGGACGACAGATACGCAGTATTTT. This encodes CATSDSSGGWTTDTQYF.

The CDR3: CASAEAAGGLTDTQYF. CDR3 in DNA: TGTGCCAGCGCTGAGGCAGCGGGAGGCCTCACAGATACGCAGTATTTT. This sequence joins TRBV6-1 and TRBJ2-3; 9 bases line up with TRBD2. This CDR3 has 16 residues. J was trimmed by 2 bases and V by 8 bases; bases with no gene match: 11. Germline CDR1 MNHNS, CDR2 SASEGT.

This sequence joins TRBV5-1 and TRBJ2-7, with 8 bases lining up with TRBD1. There are 15 residues in the CDR3. Germline CDR1 is SGHRS and CDR2 is YFSETQ. V trimming: 4 bases; J trimming: 3 bases; junction bases outside the gene matches: 9. The CDR3 DNA reads as TGCGCCAGCAGCCCTAGAAAGGGACAGGTCTACGAGCAGTACTTC. It is translated as CASSPRKGQVYEQYF.

The genes are TRBV29-1 and TRBJ2-3; D unresolved. V was clipped by 6 bases and J by 3 bases, with 13 bases between them. Germline CDR1 reads SQVTM; CDR2 reads ANQGSEA. This CDR3 is built from 13 residues. Here the CDR3 DNA reads TGCAGCGTGGCCCCGTTGAGAACAGATACGCAGTATTTT. It encodes CSVAPLRTDTQYF.

This sequence joins TRBV7-9 and TRBJ1-4; 11 nucleotides match TRBD1. The trim removed 5 bases at V and 6 bases at J, leaving 5 bases unmatched. CDR1 SEHNR and CDR2 FQNEAQ come from the germline V gene (reference sequence). The CDR3 consists of 15 residues. The CDR3 region is CASSQGQGAHEKLFF. The CDR3 nucleotides are TGTGCCAGCAGCCAAGGACAGGGGGCGCATGAAAAACTGTTTTTT.

The chain joins TRBV4-3 to TRBJ2-1; TRBD1 matches at 9 bases. After removal of 2 bases from V and 8 bases from J, the junction contained 10 bases not matched to a gene. This CDR3 spans 16 amino acids. Germline V CDR1 and CDR2: LGHNA, YSLEER. CDR3 in amino acids: CASSQSSGQGPHEQFF. The DNA of the CDR3 is TGCGCCAGCAGCCAAAGTAGCGGACAGGGGCCCCATGAGCAGTTCTTC.

This clonotype was observed at least ten times. The chain employs TRBV4-3 and TRBJ1-1, with 9 bases that match TRBD1. Germline CDR1 is LGHNA and CDR2 is YSLEER. There are 15 residues in the CDR3. V lost 0 bases to trimming and J lost 7 bases; unmatched junction nucleotides: 6. CDR3 coding DNA: TGCGCCAGCAGCCAAGATGGGACAGGGATTTTTGAAGCTTTCTTT. It translates to CASSQDGTGIFEAFF.

This clonotype came up many times. The rearrangement links TRBV10-3 to TRBJ2-7, with TRBD2 matching over 8 bases. Germline-derived CDR1 and CDR2 are ENHRY and SYGVKD. The V and J ends lost 3 bases and 6 bases, in that order; junction bases with no gene match: 10. There are 15 residues in the CDR3. CDR3 sequence reads: CAISESQAGVAEQYF. The CDR3 DNA follows: TGTGCCATCAGTGAATCGCAAGCGGGAGTGGCCGAGCAGTACTTC.

The table lists this clonotype with many counts. The V call is TRBV12-3 or TRBV12-4, the J call TRBJ2-5; no clear D gene. CDR3 size: 13 residues. V was pared by 1 base and J by 2 bases, with 5 bases between. This CDR3 reads CASSLETQETQYF. CDR3 nucleotide sequence: TGTGCCAGCAGTTTAGAAACTCAAGAGACCCAGTACTTC.

This clonotype showed up just a few times. CDR3 loop: CSARGDREWAFF. The CDR3 DNA reads as TGCAGTGCTAGAGGGGACAGGGAATGGGCTTTCTTT. The J gene is TRBJ1-1, the V gene TRBV20-1; TRBD1 aligns across 9 bases. CDR3 size: 12 residues. Trimming took 1 base from V and 11 from J; bases not matched to a gene: 5. Germline V lookup: CDR1 DFQATT, CDR2 SNEGSKA (reference sequence).

CDR3 nucleotide sequence: TGTGCCACCAGGGTTACAGGAGCCGGACCCTACGAGCAGTACTTC. The encoded protein is CATRVTGAGPYEQYF. The chain carries TRBV15 and TRBJ2-7; tentatively, D is TRBD1 (5 bases). Germline V gives CDR1 LNHNV, CDR2 YYDKDF (reference sequence). The V end was cut by 6 bases, the J end by 2 bases, with 17 bases between. This CDR3 region has 15 residues.

This clonotype was seen at least ten times. V and J are TRBV12-3 or TRBV12-4 and TRBJ1-5; no clear D. The germline V and J ends were trimmed by 1 base and 6 bases, with 4 bases remaining between them. This CDR3 spans 12 amino acids. CDR3 nucleotide sequence: TGTGCCAGCAGTTTAGGGATTCAGCCCCAGCATTTT. Translating gives CASSLGIQPQHF.

This clonotype was counted a few times. This rearrangement joins TRBV12-3 or TRBV12-4 to TRBJ1-5, with D possibly being TRBD1 (5 bases). CDR3 length: 15 amino acids. The germline V and J ends were trimmed by 6 bases and 0 bases, with 12 bases remaining between them. The CDR3 DNA reads TGTGCCAGCAGCCTCGACAGTGATAGCAATCAGCCCCAGCATTTT. It translates to CASSLDSDSNQPQHF.

CDR3 sequence reads: CASSYSSRAAYEQYF. The CDR3 nucleotides are TGTGCCAGCAGTTACTCGAGCAGGGCAGCCTACGAGCAGTACTTC. The genes are TRBV6-5 and TRBJ2-7; D is perhaps TRBD1 (5 bases). The CDR3 extends over 15 amino acids. The germline V gene has CDR1 MNHEY and CDR2 SVGAGI. Trimming removed 0 bases at V and 2 bases at J, with 11 bases between.

CDR3: CASRLPGTGINEQFF. CDR3 nucleotides: TGTGCCAGCAGATTACCGGGGACAGGGATCAATGAGCAGTTCTTC. The chain uses TRBV6-2 or TRBV6-3 and TRBJ2-1, with 9 bases fitting TRBD1. Germline V gene data show CDR1 as MNHEY and CDR2 as SVGEGT. Losses at the gene ends were 6 bases for V and 6 bases for J; bases not matched to a gene: 9. This CDR3 region has 15 residues.

This chain links TRBV9 with TRBJ2-7, with 8 positions matching TRBD2. The CDR3 has 15 amino acids. V trimming: 0 bases; J trimming: 6 bases; junction bases outside the gene matches: 8. CDR1 and CDR2 from the germline V gene are SGDLS and YYNGEE. In nucleotides, the CDR3 is TGTGCCAGCAGCGTAGATTCGGGACTAGTGAGCGAGCAGTACTTC. This translates into CASSVDSGLVSEQYF.

The chain joins TRBV28 to TRBJ2-7; 10 bases agree with TRBD1. The junction had 12 bases not matched to a gene; V was cut back by 6 bases and J by 4 bases. CDR3 length: 16 residues. The germline V gene encodes CDR1 MDHEN and CDR2 SYDVKM. The CDR3 sequence: CASRTDSTGGVYEQYF. DNA for the CDR3: TGTGCCAGCAGGACAGACTCGACAGGGGGCGTTTACGAGCAGTACTTC.

This clonotype was observed a few times. This chain joins TRBV18 and TRBJ2-1, with D tentatively TRBD1 (6 bases). V lost 0 bases and J lost 7, with 16 bases in between. Germline V gene data show CDR1 as KGHSH and CDR2 as LQKENI. This CDR3 comprises 16 residues. The CDR3 DNA follows: TGTGCCAGCTCACCACCAGGACAGAGGGCATTGAATGAGCAGTTCTTC. Translation: CASSPPGQRALNEQFF.